Each of the 21 T cell receptor beta chains below was sequenced from the same sample in a study of shared clonotypes between healthy human individuals. Some clones are missing from TCRdb's copy, which holds only in-frame ones; the method was immunoSEQ multiplex PCR. The sample comprises about 2.4 million clones, 90% to 95% of which are singletons, and around 0.37% rests with the top ten. The sample consisted of naive CD4+ T cells from PBMCs. Documented subset: CD45RA+ positively selected. The origin of the receptors is a man aged 18 to 29 in good health. Some clones in this sample may be carry-over from other donors' samples.

This clone was detected only once. This chain connects TRBV4-3 to TRBJ2-7; TRBD2 matches at 7 bases. The CDR3 loop spans 14 amino acids. Germline assignment: CDR1 LGHNA and CDR2 YSLEER. Losses at the gene ends were 0 bases for V and 6 bases for J; bases not matched to a gene: 5. CDR3 sequence (DNA): TGCGCCAGCAGCCAAGAGACTAGCTTACGCGAGCAGTACTTC. Amino acids: CASSQETSLREQYF.

J is TRBJ2-1 and V is TRBV4-3, with 9 bases fitting TRBD2. This CDR3 has 13 residues. J was trimmed by 10 bases and V by 5 bases; bases with no gene match: 6. In germline, CDR1 is LGHNA, CDR2 YSLEER. The CDR3 loop reads CASSNLAGWEQFF. In DNA, the CDR3 is TGCGCCAGCAGCAACCTAGCGGGATGGGAGCAGTTCTTC.

This clone has just one count. The genes are TRBV11-1 and TRBJ1-1; D call uncertain. V gave up 5 bases and J gave up 4 bases, with 11 bases separating them. The CDR3 loop spans 13 amino acids. The V gene's germline CDR1 is SGHAT and CDR2 FQDESV (reference sequence). The CDR3 coding sequence is TGTGCCAGCAGCCAGGAAGGGTTCACTGAAGCTTTCTTT. Its protein is CASSQEGFTEAFF.

V is TRBV27 and J is TRBJ2-3, with a tentative D call TRBD2 (5 bases). This CDR3 region has 14 residues. In germline, CDR1 is MNHEY, CDR2 SMNVEV (reference sequence). V shed 4 bases and J shed 6 bases, with 14 bases lying between them. The CDR3 loop is CASSSGHGGDTQYF. CDR3 sequence (DNA): TGTGCCAGCAGTTCAGGCCATGGCGGGGATACGCAGTATTTT.

Here the CDR3 DNA reads TGTGCCAGCAGCTTAGTCCCTGTACCGGGACAGGAGCAGTTCTTC. This encodes CASSLVPVPGQEQFF. The chain uses TRBV7-2 and TRBJ2-1; 7 bases agree with TRBD1. The CDR3 is 15 residues long. Germline loops: CDR1 SGHTA, CDR2 FQGNSA. V gave up 1 base and J gave up 10 bases; unmatched junction bases: 10.

This clone was seen a single time. The chain has TRBV2 and TRBJ2-5; possible D gene TRBD1, 6 bases. The CDR3 runs to 14 residues. V gave up 2 bases and J gave up 4 bases, with 11 bases separating them. Germline values: CDR1 SNHLY, CDR2 FYNNEI. CDR3 bases: TGTGCCAGCAGTGAACAGGGGCCCGGAGAGACCCAGTACTTC. It encodes CASSEQGPGETQYF.

This clone has only one observation. This sequence joins TRBV6-6 and TRBJ2-1, with D hard to call. This CDR3 has 15 amino acids. Germline CDR1 is MNHNY and CDR2 is SVGAGI (reference sequence). Trimming took off 2 bases at V and 0 bases at J, with 8 bases between the two ends. The CDR3 nucleotides read TGTGCCAGCAGTTACCTCGCTAACTCCTACAATGAGCAGTTCTTC. Translated, it gives CASSYLANSYNEQFF.

This chain links TRBV5-1 with TRBJ2-1; 9 bases are shared with TRBD2. Trimming cost V 4 bases and J 5 bases; bases outside gene matches: 10. CDR1 and CDR2 (germline): SGHRS, YFSETQ. The CDR3 consists of 16 residues. The CDR3 sequence is CASSVQTSGNHNEQFF. CDR3 sequence (DNA): TGCGCCAGCAGCGTCCAGACTAGCGGAAATCACAATGAGCAGTTCTTC.

The chain links TRBV29-1 to TRBJ2-5; D unclear. V lost 6 bases to trimming and J lost 5 bases, with 16 bases between them. CDR1 and CDR2 from the germline V gene are SQVTM and ANQGSEA. The CDR3 totals 13 residues. The CDR3 loop reads CSVIGASLETQYF. CDR3 coding DNA: TGCAGCGTCATAGGCGCAAGCTTGGAGACCCAGTACTTC.

Concerning this clone: Other DNA sequences of this sample code for an identical CDR3. The chain is built from TRBV5-1 and TRBJ2-2; D is possibly TRBD1 (5 bases). The CDR3 extends over 16 amino acids. V lost 0 bases and J lost 2, with 11 bases in between. Germline V CDR1 and CDR2: SGHRS, YFSETQ. The DNA of the CDR3 is TGCGCCAGCAGCTTGGAGGTGGGGCTTAACACCGGGGAGCTGTTTTTT. Translated: CASSLEVGLNTGELFF.

V usage is TRBV19 and J usage is TRBJ2-3; D could derive from TRBD1 or TRBD2 (5 bases each). V was cut by 5 bases and J by 2 bases, with 20 bases left in between. This CDR3 is 17 amino acids long. Germline CDR1 and CDR2: LNHDA and SQIVND (reference sequence). Here the CDR3 reads CASSPPPGMGTTDTQYF. CDR3 bases: TGTGCCAGTAGTCCCCCGCCCGGGATGGGGACCACAGATACGCAGTATTTT.

The chain links TRBV4-1 to TRBJ2-7; 10 bases agree with TRBD1. The CDR3 is made up of 15 amino acids. The ends lost 4 bases at V and 2 bases at J; junction bases unmatched: 5. The V gene's germline CDR1 is MGHRA and CDR2 YSYEKL. The CDR3 protein is CASSRDRGHPYEQYF. DNA of the CDR3: TGCGCCAGCAGCCGTGACAGGGGGCATCCCTACGAGCAGTACTTC.

In nucleotides, the CDR3 is TGTGCCAGCAGTGACGGCAGCGGGAGAGGGGGAGGACGGCAGTACTTC. It codes for CASSDGSGRGGGRQYF. The J gene is TRBJ2-4, the V gene TRBV2; 8 nucleotides align to TRBD2. Germline CDR1 is SNHLY and CDR2 is FYNNEI. The CDR3 loop spans 16 amino acids. V gave up 3 bases and J gave up 13 bases; unmatched junction bases: 17.

The chain uses TRBV15 and TRBJ2-7; D call uncertain. This CDR3 has 13 amino acids. Germline-derived CDR1 and CDR2 are LNHNV and YYDKDF (reference sequence). With 0 bases removed from V and 12 bases from J, the gap between germline ends came to 15 bases. The CDR3 DNA is TGTGCCACCAGCAGAGATCGAGGAGCAGGAAGGTACTTC. This gives the protein CATSRDRGAGRYF.

A word on this clone: Other DNA sequences in the same sample also yield this CDR3. The gene calls are TRBV6-1 and TRBJ2-7; D might be TRBD1 (5 bases). The V and J ends lost 0 bases and 3 bases respectively, with 6 bases between them. Germline V gene sequence: CDR1 MNHNS, CDR2 SASEGT. The CDR3 contains 13 residues. CDR3 DNA sequence: TGTGCCAGCAGTGAAGCGGGGCTCTACGAGCAGTACTTC. It yields the protein CASSEAGLYEQYF.

In regard to this clone: In the same sample, other DNA sequences code for this CDR3. V gene TRBV28 combines with J gene TRBJ2-1, with 8 nucleotides matching TRBD2. The V gene end was trimmed by 4 bases and the J gene end by 0 bases; junction bases not matched to a gene: 5. Germline V gives CDR1 MDHEN, CDR2 SYDVKM. The CDR3 covers 16 residues. Here the CDR3 reads CASSSRLASSYNEQFF. The CDR3 nucleotides read TGTGCCAGCAGTTCCCGACTAGCGAGCTCCTACAATGAGCAGTTCTTC.

The DNA for the CDR3 is TGTGCCAGCACCCGTCTGACAGGGACGTTTGGAGCTTTCTTT. Translation: CASTRLTGTFGAFF. The chain links TRBV28 to TRBJ1-1; 7 bases match TRBD1. Germline-derived CDR1 and CDR2 are MDHEN and SYDVKM. After removal of 7 bases from V and 10 bases from J, the junction contained 15 bases not matched to a gene. CDR3 length: 14 residues.

The sample holds a few counts of this clone. The chain employs TRBV4-2 and TRBJ1-3; 7 nucleotides align to TRBD1. The CDR3 totals 16 residues. V shed 0 bases and J 2 bases; nucleotides not matched to a gene: 4. Germline lookup yields CDR1 LGHNA and CDR2 YNFKEQ. CDR3 protein: CASSQDPGGTGNTIYF. The CDR3 nucleotides are TGTGCCAGCAGCCAAGATCCAGGGGGAACTGGAAACACCATATATTTT.

This chain uses TRBV4-1 with TRBJ2-7; no clear D. There are 15 residues in the CDR3. The V end was cut by 2 bases, the J end by 0 bases, with 11 bases between. Per the germline V gene, CDR1 is MGHRA and CDR2 is YSYEKL. CDR3 in DNA: TGCGCCAGCAGCCAAATTCTCGCGGTCTCCTACGAGCAGTACTTC. Protein sequence: CASSQILAVSYEQYF.

The chain is built from TRBV28 and TRBJ2-2, with D perhaps assigned TRBD1 or TRBD2 (6 bases each). The germline V gene has CDR1 MDHEN and CDR2 SYDVKM. Trimming stripped 6 bases from V and 1 base from J, with 21 bases between. The CDR3 is made up of 18 amino acids. The CDR3: CASSPRGSRRGNTGELFF. CDR3 DNA: TGTGCCAGCAGCCCTAGGGGGTCTCGGCGGGGGAACACCGGGGAGCTGTTTTTT.

The count of this clone is one. This chain uses TRBV18 with TRBJ1-5; D unclear. The CDR3 is 13 amino acids. V was cut by 3 bases and J by 4 bases, with 7 bases left in between. Germline loops: CDR1 KGHSH, CDR2 LQKENI. Written as DNA, the CDR3 is TGTGCCAGCTCACCCGCCTGGAATCAGCCCCAGCATTTT. Its protein is CASSPAWNQPQHF. Full variable domain (remainder filled in from reference TRBV18 and TRBJ1-5): NAGVMQNPRHLVRRRGQEARLRCSPMKGHSHVYWYRQLPEEGLKFMVYLQKENIIDESGMPKERFSAEFPKEGPSILRIQQVVRGDSAAYFCASSPAWNQPQHFGDGTRLSIL.